The 20 T cell receptor beta chains given below trace back to one sample, sequenced in a study of identical twins. TCRdb re-called the 5' RACE reads through MiXCR, storing one row per CDR3 protein. This table has over 200,000 distinct CDR3 sequences, around a tenth appearing once. Sequencing was done on a sample of memory (CD45RO+) T cells sorted from blood. The receptors originated from a woman between 18 and 29 years old in good health.

About this clonotype: The junction does not match germline at one end; this may be a read error. The chain joins TRBV5-5 to TRBJ2-7; D uncertain. The CDR3 runs 13 residues. In germline, CDR1 is SGHKS, CDR2 YYEKEE (reference sequence). Here the CDR3 DNA reads TGTGCCATCAGCCCCCGACTGAGCTACGGGCAGTACTTC. Amino acids: CAISPRLSYGQYF. The full variable domain, with the rest looked up from reference TRBV5-5 and TRBJ2-7, is DAGVTQSPTHLIKTRGQQVTLRCSPISGHKSVSWYQQVLGQGPQFIFQYYEKEERGRGNFPDRFSARQFPNYSSELNVNALLLGDSALYLCAISPRLSYGQYFGPGTRLTVT.

The chain has TRBV6-1 and TRBJ1-1; the D is unclear. This CDR3 has 13 residues. V was cut by 6 bases and J by 1 base, with 9 bases left in between. Germline V gene sequence: CDR1 MNHNS, CDR2 SASEGT. The CDR3 loop reads CASRVWRNTEAFF. In nucleotides, the CDR3 is TGTGCCAGCAGGGTCTGGAGGAACACTGAAGCTTTCTTT.

This clonotype was observed many times. The rearrangement uses TRBV7-2 and TRBJ2-3; D is unresolved. Germline CDR1 reads SGHTA; CDR2 reads FQGNSA. The CDR3 is 14 amino acids. V shed 1 base and J shed 1 base, with 6 bases lying between them. The DNA of the CDR3 is TGTGCCAGCAGCTTAGGGAGAGGCACAGATACGCAGTATTTT. Its protein is CASSLGRGTDTQYF.

This clonotype was seen many times. This chain uses TRBV12-3 or TRBV12-4 with TRBJ2-3, with D tentatively TRBD1 or TRBD2 (5 bases each). Trimming removed 7 bases from V and 2 bases from J, with 13 bases in between. The CDR3 runs to 14 residues. The CDR3 region has the DNA TGTGCCAGCATCCGATCCGGGGCCACAGATACGCAGTATTTT. Its translation: CASIRSGATDTQYF.

The CDR3 DNA reads as TGTGCCAGCAGTTTATCGGTAGGTCTTTTCGAGCAGTACTTC. Translated: CASSLSVGLFEQYF. V usage is TRBV27 and J usage is TRBJ2-7, with D unclear. Trimming stripped 0 bases from V and 6 bases from J, with 12 bases between. The CDR3 sequence is 14 residues long. Germline values: CDR1 MNHEY, CDR2 SMNVEV (reference sequence).

This clonotype was counted at least ten times. The chain combines TRBV7-9 with TRBJ2-7, with unresolved D. V was pared by 1 base and J by 5 bases, with 18 bases between. The CDR3 is 16 amino acids. In germline, CDR1 is SEHNR, CDR2 FQNEAQ (reference sequence). The CDR3 DNA follows: TGTGCCAGCAGCTTAGGTATGACTGCCGAGCATGACGAGCAGTACTTC. This sequence encodes CASSLGMTAEHDEQYF.

The rearrangement uses TRBV20-1 and TRBJ2-7; D may be TRBD1 (5 bases). CDR3 size: 12 residues. Germline CDR1 and CDR2: DFQATT and SNEGSKA (reference sequence). V was shortened by 5 bases and J by 2 bases, with 10 bases between the two germline ends. CDR3 residues: CSAHRTTYEQYF. The CDR3 nucleotides read TGCAGTGCTCACAGGACCACCTACGAGCAGTACTTC.

Only a few counts were recorded for this clonotype. The gene calls are TRBV10-3 and TRBJ1-2, with 8 bases identical to TRBD1. V dropped 10 bases and J dropped 2; count of bases not matched to a gene: 6. Per germline, CDR1 ENHRY and CDR2 SYGVKD. The CDR3 extends over 13 amino acids. CDR3 in amino acids: CATEGQANYGYTF. Here the CDR3 DNA reads TGTGCCACCGAGGGACAGGCCAACTATGGCTACACCTTC.

This clonotype came up a few times. An end of the junction differs from the germline gene, which may be a read error. The chain employs TRBV7-9 and TRBJ1-2; D is uncertain. From germline, CDR1 is SEHNR and CDR2 FQNEAQ (reference sequence). The CDR3 covers 12 residues. Here the CDR3 reads CASSLSLTSGAF. The CDR3 nucleotides are TGTGCCAGCAGCTTATCTCTTACTTCGGGAGCCTTC.

There are a few counts of this clonotype. V and J are TRBV12-3 or TRBV12-4 and TRBJ2-1; D ambiguous. The CDR3 is 12 residues long. Trimming took 4 bases from V and 5 from J, leaving 6 bases between them. The CDR3 here is CASSSPHNEQFF. The CDR3 bases are TGTGCCAGCAGTTCCCCCCACAATGAGCAGTTCTTC.

In its sample, this clonotype was seen a few times. This rearrangement joins TRBV20-1 to TRBJ2-5; D uncertain. Trimming took 1 base from V and 2 from J, leaving 17 bases between them. This CDR3 is 16 amino acids long. From germline, CDR1 is DFQATT and CDR2 SNEGSKA (reference sequence). CDR3 in DNA: TGCAGTGCTAGAGGCTCCCCCGGCGGCAATCAAGAGACCCAGTACTTC. Translated: CSARGSPGGNQETQYF.

Only a few counts were recorded for this clonotype. This chain connects TRBV5-1 to TRBJ2-6; D not resolved. Per germline, CDR1 SGHRS and CDR2 YFSETQ. Trimming pared 4 bases from V and 0 bases from J, leaving 5 bases between. This CDR3 contains 14 residues. For the CDR3, the DNA is TGCGCCAGCAGCATGGGCTCTGGGGCCAACGTCCTGACTTTC. It yields the protein CASSMGSGANVLTF.

In this sample, this clonotype turned up many times. The chain couples TRBV29-1 to TRBJ2-1, with 7 bases matching TRBD1. V lost 1 base, J lost 2 bases, and 5 bases stayed unmatched. The CDR3 length is 15 residues. CDR1 is SQVTM and CDR2 is ANQGSEA in the germline V gene. The CDR3 spells CSVEAGTATYNEQFF. The CDR3 nucleotides read TGCAGCGTTGAAGCCGGGACAGCCACCTACAATGAGCAGTTCTTC.

This clonotype was observed at least ten times. V gene TRBV5-1 combines with J gene TRBJ2-1; either TRBD1 or TRBD2 may fit D (5 bases each). This CDR3 is 15 amino acids long. V was cut by 5 bases and J by 7 bases, with 19 bases left in between. Germline loops: CDR1 SGHRS, CDR2 YFSETQ. As DNA, the CDR3 is TGCGCCAGCAGTAATTCTGGGACGGCCTCTAATGAGCAGTTCTTC. Encoded protein: CASSNSGTASNEQFF.

This clonotype showed up just a few times. The chain links TRBV7-2 to TRBJ1-6; D gene unclear. Germline CDR1 and CDR2: SGHTA and FQGNSA. The CDR3 sequence is 15 residues long. The V end was cut by 5 bases, the J end by 5 bases, with 13 bases between. The CDR3 loop reads CASSRTGGHNSPLHF. In DNA, the CDR3 is TGTGCCAGCAGCCGGACTGGAGGCCATAATTCACCCCTCCACTTT.

The chain uses TRBV9 and TRBJ2-2; D gene ambiguous. Looked up from germline, CDR1 is SGDLS and CDR2 is YYNGEE. V shed 4 bases and J shed 4 bases, with 14 bases lying between them. CDR3 size: 15 residues. The CDR3 protein is CASSPSLSTTGELFF. CDR3 nucleotides: TGTGCCAGCAGCCCCTCATTGTCAACCACCGGGGAGCTGTTTTTT.

This clonotype has ten or more counts. This chain joins TRBV7-3 and TRBJ2-3, with unresolved D. The V gene lost 5 bases and the J gene lost 6 bases, with 12 bases spanning the gap. Germline V gene lookup returns CDR1 SGHTA and CDR2 FQGTGA. The CDR3 runs 13 residues. The CDR3 DNA sequence: TGTGCCAGCAGCCCATCTTATGGGGATACGCAGTATTTT. Translating gives CASSPSYGDTQYF.

In its sample, this clonotype was seen a few times. The V and J genes are TRBV11-3 and TRBJ2-1, with D uncertain. The CDR3 sequence is 12 residues long. The germline CDR1 and CDR2 sequences are SGHNT and YENEEA. With 5 bases removed from V and 9 bases from J, the gap between germline ends came to 11 bases. CDR3 sequence (DNA): TGTGCCAGCAGCAAAGAATACGGTGAGCAGTTCTTC. Amino acid sequence: CASSKEYGEQFF.

This clonotype was picked up a small number of times. The rearrangement uses TRBV11-2 and TRBJ2-7; 9 bases match TRBD2. Looked up from germline, CDR1 is SGHAT and CDR2 is FQNNGV. The CDR3 consists of 16 residues. V was pared by 2 bases and J by 4 bases, with 9 bases of the junction left unmatched. In DNA, the CDR3 is TGTGCCAGCAGCTTACTTAGTCTAGCGGGACTGTACGAGCAGTACTTC. The encoded protein is CASSLLSLAGLYEQYF.

This clonotype was seen ten or more times. The V gene is TRBV10-3, the J gene TRBJ2-7; possibly TRBD1 for D (7 bases). The germline gives CDR1 ENHRY, CDR2 SYGVKD. The V gene lost 11 bases and the J gene lost 4 bases, with 21 bases spanning the gap. The CDR3 runs to 14 residues. In DNA form, the CDR3 reads TGTGCCTCAGGGGGAAGGGCGGGAAGATACGAGCAGTACTTC. Its translation: CASGGRAGRYEQYF.